This T cell receptor (beta chain) was identified in a study of chemoradiotherapy in HPV16-positive cancers. TCRdb's copy holds only in-frame clones and misses some; the assay was immunoSEQ multiplex PCR. Among about 35,000 clones listed, about 90% were seen once. As regards this clone: Its antigen remains unidentified.

Whole-study results and caveats: Only two HPV16-positive patients supplied the functional HPV-specificity definition.

In germline, CDR1 is KGHSH, CDR2 LQKENI. V was trimmed by 3 bases and J by 7 bases, leaving 15 bases between them. The CDR3 spans 14 residues. The TCR was taken from a human donor with HPV-associated anogenital cancer. The starting material was blood, obtained from a patient who underwent chemoradiotherapy. The V and J genes are TRBV18 and TRBJ1-2; D not resolved. Here the CDR3 DNA reads TGTGCCAGCTCACCCACAGCCGGAGTGGGTGGCTACACCTTC. The encoded protein is CASSPTAGVGGYTF.